Described below is a single T cell receptor beta chain sequence and its context. Its ends do not fully match the called genes, so a read error is possible. This entry comes from a study of tumor-infiltrating lymphocytes in primary liver carcinoma. The wider study: The patients, men and women alike, were aged 30 to 69 years. Tumors, staged T1-T3 N0M0, spanned 4.2 to 10 cm. Every sample contained roughly 3.5 to 7.13 million productive TCRbeta reads, and these numbers were similar from one tissue type to another.

Each 20-30 mg portion of unsorted bulk tissue served as the source for co-extraction of RNA and DNA. CDR1 is MGHRA, CDR2 YSYEKL, per germline. The CDR3 consists of 15 residues. The investigators made TCR beta cDNA from roughly 460 ng total RNA, using a constant-region primer. Researchers made the TCR beta libraries by running three nested multiplex PCR rounds with slightly modified ARM-PCR. Two initial PCR rounds of about 10 cycles each paired TRBV1-TRBV30 forward primers with a C-beta reverse primer. MiXCR, applied by TCRdb to the multiplex PCR reads, yields one record per CDR3 protein. This sample has over 100,000 distinct CDR3 sequences, with around 70% found just once.

This TCR came from a woman aged 55-69 years with primary liver carcinoma and hepatitis B virus infection. The sequenced sample consisted of tumor-adjacent normal liver tissue. This chain connects TRBV4-1 to TRBJ2-1; 8 bases map to TRBD2. The CDR3 is CDSSQDGLAYNEQFF. The CDR3, as DNA: TGCGACAGCAGCCAAGATGGACTAGCTTACAATGAGCAGTTCTTC.